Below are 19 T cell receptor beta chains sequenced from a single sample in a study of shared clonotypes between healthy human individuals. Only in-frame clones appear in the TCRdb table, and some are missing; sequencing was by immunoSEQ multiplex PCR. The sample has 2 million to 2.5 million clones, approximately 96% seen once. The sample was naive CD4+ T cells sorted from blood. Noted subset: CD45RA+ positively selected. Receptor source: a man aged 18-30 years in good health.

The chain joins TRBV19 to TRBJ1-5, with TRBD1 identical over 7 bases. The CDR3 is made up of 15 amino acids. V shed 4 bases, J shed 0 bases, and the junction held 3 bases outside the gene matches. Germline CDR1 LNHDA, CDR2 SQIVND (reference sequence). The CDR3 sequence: CASSRGQVSNQPQHF. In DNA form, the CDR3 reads TGTGCCAGTAGTAGAGGACAGGTTAGCAATCAGCCCCAGCATTTT.

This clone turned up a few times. CDR3 region: CAISESTAGYTF. Here the CDR3 DNA reads TGTGCCATCAGTGAGTCGACAGCCGGCTACACCTTC. V is TRBV10-3 and J is TRBJ1-2; a possible D gene is TRBD1 (5 bases). The CDR3 length is 12 residues. Germline CDR1 reads ENHRY; CDR2 reads SYGVKD. V lost 0 bases, J lost 8 bases, and 7 bases lay in between.

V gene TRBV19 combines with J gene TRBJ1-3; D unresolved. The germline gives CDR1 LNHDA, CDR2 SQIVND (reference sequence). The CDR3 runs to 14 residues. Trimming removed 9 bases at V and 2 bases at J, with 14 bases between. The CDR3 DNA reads TGTGCCAGCCTGGAAGGAGGCACTGGAAACACCATATATTTT. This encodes CASLEGGTGNTIYF.

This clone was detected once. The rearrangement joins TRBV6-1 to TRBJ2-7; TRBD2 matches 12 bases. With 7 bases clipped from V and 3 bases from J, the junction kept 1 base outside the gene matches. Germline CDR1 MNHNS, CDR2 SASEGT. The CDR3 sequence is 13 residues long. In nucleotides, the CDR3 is TGTGCCAGCACGACTAGCGGGGGCTACGAGCAGTACTTC. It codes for CASTTSGGYEQYF.

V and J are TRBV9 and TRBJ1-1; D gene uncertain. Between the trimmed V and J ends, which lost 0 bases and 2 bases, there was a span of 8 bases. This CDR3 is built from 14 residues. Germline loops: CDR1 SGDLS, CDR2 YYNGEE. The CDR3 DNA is TGTGCCAGCAGCGTAGGGCAGGTTAACACTGAAGCTTTCTTT. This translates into CASSVGQVNTEAFF.

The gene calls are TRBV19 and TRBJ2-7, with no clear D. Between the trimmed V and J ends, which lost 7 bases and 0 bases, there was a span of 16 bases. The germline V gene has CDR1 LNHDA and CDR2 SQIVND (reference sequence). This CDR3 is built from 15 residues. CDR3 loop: CASKLSQGNSYEQYF. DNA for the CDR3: TGTGCCAGTAAGTTGAGTCAAGGCAACTCCTACGAGCAGTACTTC. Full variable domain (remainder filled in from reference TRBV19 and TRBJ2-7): DGGITQSPKYLFRKEGQNVTLSCEQNLNHDAMYWYRQDPGQGLRLIYYSQIVNDFQKGDIAEGYSVSREKKESFPLTVTSAQKNPTAFYLCASKLSQGNSYEQYFGPGTRLTVT.

DNA of the CDR3: TGTGCCAGCAGTCCGGCCTCCTATAATTCACCCCTCCACTTT. This codes for CASSPASYNSPLHF. The chain employs TRBV6-5 and TRBJ1-6; no definite D call. Trimming removed 5 bases from V and 0 bases from J, with 5 bases in between. There are 14 residues in the CDR3. CDR1 and CDR2 from the germline V gene are MNHEY and SVGAGI.

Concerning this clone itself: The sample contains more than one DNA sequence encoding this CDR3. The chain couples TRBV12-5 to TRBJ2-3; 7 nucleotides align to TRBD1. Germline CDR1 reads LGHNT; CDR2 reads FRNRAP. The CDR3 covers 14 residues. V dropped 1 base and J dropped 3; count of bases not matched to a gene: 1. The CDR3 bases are TGTGCTAGTGGTTTGGGACAGGGAACAGATACGCAGTATTTT. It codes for CASGLGQGTDTQYF.

The CDR3 reads CASSHNRERNTEAFF. The DNA for the CDR3 is TGCGCCAGCAGCCACAACAGGGAAAGGAACACTGAAGCTTTCTTT. The V gene is TRBV4-1, the J gene TRBJ1-1; D perhaps matches TRBD1 (6 bases). This CDR3 comprises 15 residues. Germline V CDR1 and CDR2: MGHRA, YSYEKL. Trimming took off 3 bases at V and 1 base at J, with 12 bases between the two ends.

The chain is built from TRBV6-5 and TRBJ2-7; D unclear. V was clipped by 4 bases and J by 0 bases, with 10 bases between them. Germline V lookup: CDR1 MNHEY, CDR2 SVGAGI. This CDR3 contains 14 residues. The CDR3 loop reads CASSSGERSYEQYF. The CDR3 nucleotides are TGTGCCAGCAGTTCCGGTGAACGCTCCTACGAGCAGTACTTC.

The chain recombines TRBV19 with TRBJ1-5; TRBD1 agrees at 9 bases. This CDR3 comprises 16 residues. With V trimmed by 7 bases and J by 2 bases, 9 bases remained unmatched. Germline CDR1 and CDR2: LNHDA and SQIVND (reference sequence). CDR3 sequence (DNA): TGTGCCAGTACCAGGACAGGGGTTGGAGGCAATCAGCCCCAGCATTTT. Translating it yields CASTRTGVGGNQPQHF.

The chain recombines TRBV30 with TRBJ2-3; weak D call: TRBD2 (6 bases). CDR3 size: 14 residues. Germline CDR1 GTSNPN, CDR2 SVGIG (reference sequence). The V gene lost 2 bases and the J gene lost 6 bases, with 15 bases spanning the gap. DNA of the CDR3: TGTGCCTGGAGTCCCGAGGGGAGGAGGGATACGCAGTATTTT. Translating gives CAWSPEGRRDTQYF.

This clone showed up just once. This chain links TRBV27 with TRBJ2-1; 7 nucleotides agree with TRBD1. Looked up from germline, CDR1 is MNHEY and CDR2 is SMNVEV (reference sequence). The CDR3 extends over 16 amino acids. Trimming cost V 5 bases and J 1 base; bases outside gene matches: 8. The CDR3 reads CASSRTGGASYNEQFF. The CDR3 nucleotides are TGTGCCAGCAGTCGGACAGGCGGCGCGTCCTACAATGAGCAGTTCTTC.

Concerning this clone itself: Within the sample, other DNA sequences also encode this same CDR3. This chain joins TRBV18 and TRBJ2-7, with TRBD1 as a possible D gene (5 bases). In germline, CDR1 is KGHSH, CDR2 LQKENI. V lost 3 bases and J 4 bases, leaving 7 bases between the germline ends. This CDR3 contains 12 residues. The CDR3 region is CASSPTGYEQYF. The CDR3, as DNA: TGTGCCAGCTCACCTACAGGTTACGAGCAGTACTTC.

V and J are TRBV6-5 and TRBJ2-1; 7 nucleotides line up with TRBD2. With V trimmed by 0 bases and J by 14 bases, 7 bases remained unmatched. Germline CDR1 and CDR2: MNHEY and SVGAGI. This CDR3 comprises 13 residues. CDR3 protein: CASSYSGLAVKFF. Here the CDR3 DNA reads TGTGCCAGCAGTTACTCTGGGCTAGCGGTAAAGTTCTTC.

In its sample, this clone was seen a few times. This chain's CDR3 is CASSPSGREVNTGELFF. Written as DNA, the CDR3 is TGTGCCAGCAGCCCTAGCGGGAGGGAGGTTAACACCGGGGAGCTGTTTTTT. The chain joins TRBV7-6 to TRBJ2-2; 12 bases line up with TRBD2. CDR3 length: 17 residues. Germline CDR1 is SGHVS and CDR2 is FNYEAQ. J was trimmed by 2 bases and V by 5 bases; bases with no gene match: 6.

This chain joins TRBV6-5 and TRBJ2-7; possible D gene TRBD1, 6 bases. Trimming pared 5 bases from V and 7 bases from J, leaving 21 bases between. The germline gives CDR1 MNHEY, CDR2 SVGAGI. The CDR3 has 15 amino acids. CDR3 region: CASSPTGTTRREQYF. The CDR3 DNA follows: TGTGCCAGCAGTCCAACAGGGACGACACGAAGAGAGCAGTACTTC.

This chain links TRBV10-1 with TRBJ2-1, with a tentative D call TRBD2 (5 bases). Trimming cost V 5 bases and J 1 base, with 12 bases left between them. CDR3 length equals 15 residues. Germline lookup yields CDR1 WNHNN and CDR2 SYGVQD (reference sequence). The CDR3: CASSPSTGSYNEQFF. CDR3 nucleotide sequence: TGCGCCAGCAGTCCATCCACGGGGTCCTACAATGAGCAGTTCTTC.

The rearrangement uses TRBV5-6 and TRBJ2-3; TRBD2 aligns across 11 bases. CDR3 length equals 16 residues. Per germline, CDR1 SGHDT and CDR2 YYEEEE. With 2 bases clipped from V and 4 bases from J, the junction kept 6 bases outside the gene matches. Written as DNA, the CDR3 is TGTGCCAGCAGCTTAATAGCGGGAGGGCGGGCAGATACGCAGTATTTT. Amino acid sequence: CASSLIAGGRADTQYF.